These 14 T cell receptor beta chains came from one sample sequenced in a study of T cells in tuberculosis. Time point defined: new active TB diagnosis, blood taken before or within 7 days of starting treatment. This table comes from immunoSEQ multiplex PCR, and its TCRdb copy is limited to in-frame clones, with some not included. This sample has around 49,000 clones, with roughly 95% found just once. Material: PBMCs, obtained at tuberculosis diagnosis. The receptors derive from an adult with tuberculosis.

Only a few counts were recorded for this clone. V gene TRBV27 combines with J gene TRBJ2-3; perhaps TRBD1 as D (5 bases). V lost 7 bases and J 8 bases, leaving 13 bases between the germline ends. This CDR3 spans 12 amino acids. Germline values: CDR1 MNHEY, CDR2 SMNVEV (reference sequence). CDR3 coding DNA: TGTGCCAGCACCTCCCAGGGTGGTACGCAGTATTTT. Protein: CASTSQGGTQYF.

The CDR3 DNA sequence: TGTGCCAGCAGCTTAGCGGGGGCTATTGAAGCTTTCTTT. Residues: CASSLAGAIEAFF. The chain employs TRBV7-2 and TRBJ1-1, with D possibly matching TRBD1 (6 bases). Germline CDR1 reads SGHTA; CDR2 reads FQGNSA. This CDR3 is 13 amino acids long. With 0 bases removed from V and 7 bases from J, the gap between germline ends came to 9 bases.

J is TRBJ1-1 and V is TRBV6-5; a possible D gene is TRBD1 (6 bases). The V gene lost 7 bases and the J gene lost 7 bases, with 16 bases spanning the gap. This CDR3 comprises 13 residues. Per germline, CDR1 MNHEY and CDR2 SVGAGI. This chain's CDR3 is CASTATGRGEAFF. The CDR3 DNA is TGTGCCAGCACCGCGACAGGCCGCGGTGAAGCTTTCTTT.

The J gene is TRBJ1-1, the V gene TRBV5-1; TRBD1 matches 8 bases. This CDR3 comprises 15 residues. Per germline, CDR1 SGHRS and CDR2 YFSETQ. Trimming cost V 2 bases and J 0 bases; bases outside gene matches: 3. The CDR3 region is CASSFGTGMNTEAFF. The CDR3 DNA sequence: TGCGCCAGCAGCTTCGGGACAGGAATGAACACTGAAGCTTTCTTT.

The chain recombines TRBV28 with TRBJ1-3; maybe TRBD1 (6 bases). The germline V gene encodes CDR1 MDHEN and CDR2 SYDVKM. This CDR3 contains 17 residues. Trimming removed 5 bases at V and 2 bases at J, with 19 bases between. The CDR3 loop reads CASSTPPGGAAGNTIYF. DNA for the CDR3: TGTGCCAGCAGTACCCCCCCCGGGGGGGCCGCTGGAAACACCATATATTTT.

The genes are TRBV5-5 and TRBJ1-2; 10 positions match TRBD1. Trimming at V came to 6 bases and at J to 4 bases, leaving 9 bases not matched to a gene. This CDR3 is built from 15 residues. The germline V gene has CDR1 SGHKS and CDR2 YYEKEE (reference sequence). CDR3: CASTIPGQGIYGYTF. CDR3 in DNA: TGTGCCAGCACCATCCCGGGACAGGGGATCTATGGCTACACCTTC. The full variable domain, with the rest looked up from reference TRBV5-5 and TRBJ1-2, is DAGVTQSPTHLIKTRGQQVTLRCSPISGHKSVSWYQQVLGQGPQFIFQYYEKEERGRGNFPDRFSARQFPNYSSELNVNALLLGDSALYLCASTIPGQGIYGYTFGSGTRLTVV.

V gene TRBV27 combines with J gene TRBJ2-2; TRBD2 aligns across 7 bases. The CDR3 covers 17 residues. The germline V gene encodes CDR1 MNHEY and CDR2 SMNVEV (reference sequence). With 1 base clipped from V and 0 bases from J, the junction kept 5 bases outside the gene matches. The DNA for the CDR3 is TGTGCCAGCAGTTTATTCCCGAGCGGGACGAACACCGGGGAGCTGTTTTTT. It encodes CASSLFPSGTNTGELFF.

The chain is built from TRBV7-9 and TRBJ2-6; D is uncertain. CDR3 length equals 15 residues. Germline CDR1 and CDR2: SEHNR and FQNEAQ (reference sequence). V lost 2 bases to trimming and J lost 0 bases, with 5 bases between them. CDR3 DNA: TGTGCCAGCAGCTTAAGGAGCTCTGGGGCCAACGTCCTGACTTTC. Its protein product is CASSLRSSGANVLTF.

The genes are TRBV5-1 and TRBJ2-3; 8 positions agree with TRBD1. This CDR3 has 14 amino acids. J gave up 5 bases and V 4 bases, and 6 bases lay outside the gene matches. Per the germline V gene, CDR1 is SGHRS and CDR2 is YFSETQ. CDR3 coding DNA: TGCGCCAGCAGCCCAAAGACAGGGGTAGATACGCAGTATTTT. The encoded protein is CASSPKTGVDTQYF.

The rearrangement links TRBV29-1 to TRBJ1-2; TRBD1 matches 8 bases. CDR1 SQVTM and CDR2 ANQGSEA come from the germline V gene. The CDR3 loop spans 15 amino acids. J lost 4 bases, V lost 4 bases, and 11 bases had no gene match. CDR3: CSVVGSHGTGYGYTF. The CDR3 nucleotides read TGCAGCGTTGTAGGATCCCACGGGACAGGCTATGGCTACACCTTC.

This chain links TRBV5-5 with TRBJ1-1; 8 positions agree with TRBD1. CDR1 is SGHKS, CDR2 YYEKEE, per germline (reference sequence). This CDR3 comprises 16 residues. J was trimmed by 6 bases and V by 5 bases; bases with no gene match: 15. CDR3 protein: CASRGDRGGWDSEAFF. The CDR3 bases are TGTGCCAGCAGAGGAGACAGGGGAGGGTGGGACTCTGAAGCTTTCTTT.

This chain's CDR3 is CSVVFRGTGSYYEQYF. In nucleotides, the CDR3 is TGCAGCGTTGTTTTTCGAGGGACAGGGTCCTACTACGAGCAGTACTTC. The chain joins TRBV29-1 to TRBJ2-7; 9 bases agree with TRBD1. The CDR3 sequence is 16 residues long. The germline CDR1 and CDR2 sequences are SQVTM and ANQGSEA. V dropped 4 bases and J dropped 3; count of bases not matched to a gene: 13.

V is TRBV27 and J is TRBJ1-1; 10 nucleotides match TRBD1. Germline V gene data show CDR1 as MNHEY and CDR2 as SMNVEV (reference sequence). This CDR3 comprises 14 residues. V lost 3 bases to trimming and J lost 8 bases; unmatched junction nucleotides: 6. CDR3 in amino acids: CASSFLRDRGEAFF. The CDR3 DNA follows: TGTGCCAGCAGTTTCCTACGGGACAGGGGAGAAGCTTTCTTT.

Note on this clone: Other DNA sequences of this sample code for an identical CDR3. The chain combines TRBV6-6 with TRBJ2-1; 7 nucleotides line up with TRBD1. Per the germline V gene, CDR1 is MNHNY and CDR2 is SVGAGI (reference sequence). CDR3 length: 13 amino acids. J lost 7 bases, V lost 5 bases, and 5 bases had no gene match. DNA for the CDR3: TGTGCCAGCAGTCGGGACAGTTATAATGAGCAGTTCTTC. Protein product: CASSRDSYNEQFF.